A selection of T cell receptor beta chains follows, all from one sample in a study of OX40 agonist ivuxolimab in advanced cancers. This table comes from immunoSEQ multiplex PCR, and its TCRdb copy is limited to in-frame clones, with some not included. The sample consists of about 150,000 clones, 90% to 95% of them appearing once. The source material was CD4+ or CD8+ T cells sorted from blood, sampled in a trial of the OX40 agonist ivuxolimab. The receptors originated from an adult with an advanced solid tumor such as melanoma, head and neck, liver or kidney cancer. Both conserved end residues are part of each CDR3. D genes are given only for firm matches. Only part of the rows carry a size: once, few, many, or a class if the clone is expanded.

j_call: TRBJ2-2; v_call: TRBV18; d_call: TRBD1; clone_size: .; cdr3_nt: TGTGCCAGCTCACCGTACCGGGACAGGAGTACCGGGGAGCTGTTTTTT; cdr3_aa: CASSPYRDRSTGELFF
j_call: TRBJ2-5; v_call: TRBV5-5; d_call: .; clone_size: once; cdr3_nt: TGTGCCAGCAGCTTGGACGTGTACCAAGAGACCCAGTACTTC; cdr3_aa: CASSLDVYQETQYF
j_call: TRBJ2-1; v_call: TRBV11-1; d_call: TRBD2; clone_size: .; cdr3_nt: TGTGCCAGCAGTATACTAGCGGGAGGTTCTAATGAGCAGTTCTTC; cdr3_aa: CASSILAGGSNEQFF
j_call: TRBJ2-5; v_call: TRBV6-5; d_call: .; clone_size: .; cdr3_nt: TGTGCCAGCAGTTACCCAAATCAAGAGACCCAGTACTTC; cdr3_aa: CASSYPNQETQYF
j_call: TRBJ1-2; v_call: TRBV2; d_call: .; clone_size: .; cdr3_nt: TGTGCCAGCAGTTCGGACCTGGACCAGGTCTACACCTTC; cdr3_aa: CASSSDLDQVYTF
j_call: TRBJ1-5; v_call: TRBV21-1; d_call: .; clone_size: .; cdr3_nt: TGTGCCAGCAGGGAACAGGGGGCGAAACAGCCCCAGCATTTT; cdr3_aa: CASREQGAKQPQHF
j_call: TRBJ2-7; v_call: TRBV9; d_call: .; clone_size: .; cdr3_nt: TGTGCCAGCAGCGCCCGGGACCAAAAATCCTACGAGCAGTACTTC; cdr3_aa: CASSARDQKSYEQYF
j_call: TRBJ1-3; v_call: TRBV7-2; d_call: .; clone_size: .; cdr3_nt: TGTGCCAGCAGAATAGCCTCTGGAAACACCATATATTTT; cdr3_aa: CASRIASGNTIYF
j_call: TRBJ2-5; v_call: TRBV11-2; d_call: TRBD2; clone_size: .; cdr3_nt: TGTGCCAGCAGCAAAGGCGGCGGGGGGGCTCGGGAGACCCAGTACTTC; cdr3_aa: CASSKGGGGARETQYF
j_call: TRBJ1-6; v_call: TRBV5-4; d_call: .; clone_size: .; cdr3_nt: TGTGCCAGCAGCTTGGGTGGTACTAGTTCACCCCTCCACTTT; cdr3_aa: CASSLGGTSSPLHF
j_call: TRBJ1-1; v_call: TRBV4-1; d_call: .; clone_size: .; cdr3_nt: TGCGCCAGCAGCCAGACTTTGAACACTGAAGCTTTCTTT; cdr3_aa: CASSQTLNTEAFF
j_call: TRBJ1-3; v_call: TRBV5-6; d_call: TRBD1; clone_size: .; cdr3_nt: TGTGCCAGCAGCCGTACATTGGGACAGGACTCTGGAAACACCATATATTTT; cdr3_aa: CASSRTLGQDSGNTIYF
j_call: TRBJ2-3; v_call: TRBV4-3; d_call: TRBD2; clone_size: .; cdr3_nt: TGCGCCAGCAGCCAAGATGGGACTAGCGGGTTTGATACGCAGTATTTT; cdr3_aa: CASSQDGTSGFDTQYF
j_call: TRBJ1-6; v_call: TRBV9; d_call: TRBD1; clone_size: .; cdr3_nt: TGTGCCAGCAGCGCACCAACAGGGGGATGGTCACCCCTCCACTTT; cdr3_aa: CASSAPTGGWSPLHF
j_call: TRBJ1-2; v_call: TRBV5-1; d_call: .; clone_size: .; cdr3_nt: TGCGCCAGCAGCTTGGGCCACCAGACTAAAAATTATGGCTACACCTTC; cdr3_aa: CASSLGHQTKNYGYTF
j_call: TRBJ2-5; v_call: TRBV11-2; d_call: TRBD2; clone_size: .; cdr3_nt: TGTGCCAGCAGCGCAGGACTAGCGGGGGGGGAAGTCTGGGAGACCCAGTACTTC; cdr3_aa: CASSAGLAGGEVWETQYF
j_call: TRBJ2-1; v_call: TRBV6-1; d_call: TRBD1; clone_size: .; cdr3_nt: TGTGCCAGCAGTGAGGAGGCAGGGACAGGGACGCAGTTCTTC; cdr3_aa: CASSEEAGTGTQFF